This paragraph covers one T cell receptor (beta chain) sequence. Its antigen is as yet unknown. TCR beta CDR3 regions were amplified from RNA transcripts. The first round was an RT-PCR with HTBI primers, and the second round was a multiplex PCR. TCRdb processed the multiplex PCR reads anew with MiXCR; each CDR3 protein has one entry. The sample holds hundreds of thousands of distinct CDR3 sequences, about 47% seen once. The V gene's germline CDR1 is ENHRY and CDR2 SYGVKD. The CDR3 has 13 residues. Having ophthalmopathy, the donors showed moderate-to-severe activity, CAS ≥3 and NOSPECS ≥4, with disease lasting under 3 months. Orbital computed tomography, thyroid ultrasound, TRAb, serum thyroxine and clinical symptoms formed the basis of diagnosis. This specimen belongs to a study of Graves' ophthalmopathy and Graves' hyperthyroidism. Study-wide background: Ahead of any treatment, peripheral blood was obtained at the initial diagnosis. Broader study findings: Most thyroid clonotypes expanded beyond 0.001 frequency were also found in blood.

Sequencing was performed on peripheral blood. The V call is TRBV10-3, the J call TRBJ2-7; no firm D call. The receptor's source is an adult man with Graves' ophthalmopathy. The chain's CDR3 is CVTSDLRAHEQYF. CDR3 in DNA: TGTGTCACCAGTGATTTAAGAGCTCACGAGCAGTACTTC.